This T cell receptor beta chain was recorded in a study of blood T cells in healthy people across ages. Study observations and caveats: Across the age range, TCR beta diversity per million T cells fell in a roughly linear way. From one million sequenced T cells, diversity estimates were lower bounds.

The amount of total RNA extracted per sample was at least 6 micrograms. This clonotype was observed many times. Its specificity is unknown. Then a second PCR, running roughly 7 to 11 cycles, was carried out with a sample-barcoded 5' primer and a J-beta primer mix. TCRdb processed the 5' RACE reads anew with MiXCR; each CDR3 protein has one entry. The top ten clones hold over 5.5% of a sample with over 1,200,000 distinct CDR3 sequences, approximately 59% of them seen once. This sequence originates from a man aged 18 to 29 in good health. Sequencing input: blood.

CDR3 bases: TGTGCCAGCAGCGCCCGACAGGGTAATGAGCAGTTCTTC. Its protein is CASSARQGNEQFF. The chain recombines TRBV7-2 with TRBJ2-1; 7 positions agree with TRBD1. There are 13 residues in the CDR3. Looked up from germline, CDR1 is SGHTA and CDR2 is FQGNSA. Trimming removed 5 bases from V and 7 bases from J; junction bases left unmatched: 5.